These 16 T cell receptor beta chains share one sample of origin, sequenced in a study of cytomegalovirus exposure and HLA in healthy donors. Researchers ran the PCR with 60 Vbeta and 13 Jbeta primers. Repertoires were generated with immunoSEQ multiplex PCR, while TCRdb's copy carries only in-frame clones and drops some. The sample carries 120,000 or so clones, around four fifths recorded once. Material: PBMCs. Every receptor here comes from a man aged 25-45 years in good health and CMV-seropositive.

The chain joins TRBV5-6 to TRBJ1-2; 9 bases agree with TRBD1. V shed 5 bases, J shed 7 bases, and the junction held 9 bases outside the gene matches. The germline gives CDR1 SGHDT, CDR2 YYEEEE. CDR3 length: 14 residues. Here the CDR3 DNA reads TGTGCCAGCAGTACCGGGACAGGGTTTATTGGCTACACCTTC. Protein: CASSTGTGFIGYTF.

CDR3 sequence: CASSLETLDEQYF. The DNA for the CDR3 is TGTGCCAGCAGTTTAGAAACTCTCGACGAGCAGTACTTC. The V gene is TRBV28, the J gene TRBJ2-7; no firm D call. The V end lost 2 bases, the J end lost 5 bases, and 10 bases lay between the germline ends. This CDR3 comprises 13 residues. Per the germline V gene, CDR1 is MDHEN and CDR2 is SYDVKM.

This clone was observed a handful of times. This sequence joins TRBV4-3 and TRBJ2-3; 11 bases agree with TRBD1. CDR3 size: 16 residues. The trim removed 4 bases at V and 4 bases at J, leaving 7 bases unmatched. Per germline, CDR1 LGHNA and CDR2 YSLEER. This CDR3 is CASSPNPGQGADTQYF. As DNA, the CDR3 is TGCGCCAGCAGCCCAAACCCGGGACAGGGGGCAGATACGCAGTATTTT.

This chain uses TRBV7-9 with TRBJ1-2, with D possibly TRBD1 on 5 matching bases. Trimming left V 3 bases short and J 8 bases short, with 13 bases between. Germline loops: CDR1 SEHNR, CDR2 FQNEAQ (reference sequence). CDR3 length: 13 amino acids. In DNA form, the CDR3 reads TGTGCCAGCAGCTTCGGGGGGTCGAAGGGCTACACCTTC. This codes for CASSFGGSKGYTF.

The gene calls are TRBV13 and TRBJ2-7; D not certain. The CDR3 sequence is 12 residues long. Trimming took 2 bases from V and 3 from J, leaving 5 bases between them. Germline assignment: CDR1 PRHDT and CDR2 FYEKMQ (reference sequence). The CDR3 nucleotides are TGTGCCAGCAGCTTACGCAGCTACGAGCAGTACTTC. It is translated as CASSLRSYEQYF.

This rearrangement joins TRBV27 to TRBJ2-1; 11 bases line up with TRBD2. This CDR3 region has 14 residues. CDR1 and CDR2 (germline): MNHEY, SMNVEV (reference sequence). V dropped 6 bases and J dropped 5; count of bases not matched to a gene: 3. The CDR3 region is CASRGLAEDNEQFF. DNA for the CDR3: TGTGCCAGCAGGGGACTAGCGGAAGACAATGAGCAGTTCTTC.

In DNA form, the CDR3 reads TGCGCCAGCAGTAAGAGCGGGACCACCTGGAGCTCTGGGGCCAACGTCCTGACTTTC. Amino acid sequence: CASSKSGTTWSSGANVLTF. The chain employs TRBV5-1 and TRBJ2-6; 7 bases match TRBD2. V shed 5 bases and J 0 bases; nucleotides not matched to a gene: 14. This CDR3 has 19 amino acids. CDR1 is SGHRS, CDR2 YFSETQ, per germline. Looking up the rest from reference TRBV5-1 and TRBJ2-6 gives the full variable domain: KAGVTQTPRYLIKTRGQQVTLSCSPISGHRSVSWYQQTPGQGLQFLFEYFSETQRNKGNFPGRFSGRQFSNSRSEMNVSTLELGDSALYLCASSKSGTTWSSGANVLTFGAGSRLTVL.

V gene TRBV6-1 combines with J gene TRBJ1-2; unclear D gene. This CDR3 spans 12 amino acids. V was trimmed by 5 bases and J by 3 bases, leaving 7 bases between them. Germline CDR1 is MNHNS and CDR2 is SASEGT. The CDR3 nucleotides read TGTGCCAGCAGTCAAGGAGACTATGGCTACACCTTC. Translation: CASSQGDYGYTF.

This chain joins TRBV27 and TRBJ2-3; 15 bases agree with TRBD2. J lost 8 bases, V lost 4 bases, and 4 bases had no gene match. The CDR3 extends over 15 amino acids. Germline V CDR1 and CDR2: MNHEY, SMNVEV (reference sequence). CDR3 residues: CASSSGLAGGPTQYF. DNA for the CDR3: TGTGCCAGCAGTTCCGGACTAGCGGGAGGGCCTACGCAGTATTTT.

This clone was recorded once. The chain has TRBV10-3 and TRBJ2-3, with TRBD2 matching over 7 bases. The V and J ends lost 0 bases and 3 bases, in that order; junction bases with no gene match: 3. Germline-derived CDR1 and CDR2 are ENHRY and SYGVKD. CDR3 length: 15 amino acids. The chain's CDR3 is CAISESAGVTDTQYF. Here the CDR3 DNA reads TGTGCCATCAGTGAGTCGGCGGGAGTAACAGATACGCAGTATTTT.

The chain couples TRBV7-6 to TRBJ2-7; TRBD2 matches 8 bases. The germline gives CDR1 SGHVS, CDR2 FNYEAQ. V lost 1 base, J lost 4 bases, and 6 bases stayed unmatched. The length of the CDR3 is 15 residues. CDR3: CASSLVSGSTYEQYF. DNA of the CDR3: TGTGCCAGCAGCTTAGTAAGCGGGAGTACTTACGAGCAGTACTTC. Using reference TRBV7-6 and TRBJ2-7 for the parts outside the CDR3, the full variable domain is GAGVSQSPRYKVTKRGQDVALRCDPISGHVSLYWYRQALGQGPEFLTYFNYEAQQDKSGLPNDRFSAERPEGSISTLTIQRTEQRDSAMYRCASSLVSGSTYEQYFGPGTRLTVT.

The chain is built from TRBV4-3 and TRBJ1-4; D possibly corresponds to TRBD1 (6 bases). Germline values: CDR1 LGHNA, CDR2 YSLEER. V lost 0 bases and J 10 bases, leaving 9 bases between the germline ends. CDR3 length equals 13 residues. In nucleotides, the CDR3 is TGCGCCAGCAGCCAAGAGGGAGGGGGAAAACTGTTTTTT. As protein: CASSQEGGGKLFF.

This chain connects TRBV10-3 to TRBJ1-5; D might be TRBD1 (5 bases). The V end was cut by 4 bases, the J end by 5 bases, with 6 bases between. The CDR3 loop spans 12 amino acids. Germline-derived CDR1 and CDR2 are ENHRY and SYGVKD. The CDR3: CAISGGDQPQHF. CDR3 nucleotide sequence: TGTGCCATCAGTGGGGGGGATCAGCCCCAGCATTTT.

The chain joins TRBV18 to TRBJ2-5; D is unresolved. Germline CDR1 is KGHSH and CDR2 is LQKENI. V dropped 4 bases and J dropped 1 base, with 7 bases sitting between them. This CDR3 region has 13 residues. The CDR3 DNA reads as TGTGCCAGCTCACGATCAGGCCAAGAGACCCAGTACTTC. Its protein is CASSRSGQETQYF.

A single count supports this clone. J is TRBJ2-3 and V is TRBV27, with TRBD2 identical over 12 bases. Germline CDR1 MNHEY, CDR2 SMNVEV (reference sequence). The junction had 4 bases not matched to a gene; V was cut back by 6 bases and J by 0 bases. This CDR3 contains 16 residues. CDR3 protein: CASSGLAGTSTDTQYF. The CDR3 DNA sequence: TGTGCCAGCAGCGGACTAGCGGGGACTAGCACAGATACGCAGTATTTT.

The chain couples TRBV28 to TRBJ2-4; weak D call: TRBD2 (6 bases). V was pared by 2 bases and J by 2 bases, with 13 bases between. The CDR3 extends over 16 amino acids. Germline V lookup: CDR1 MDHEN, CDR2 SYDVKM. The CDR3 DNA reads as TGTGCCAGCAGTTTACCAACGGGAGATCCCAAAAACATTCAGTACTTC. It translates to CASSLPTGDPKNIQYF.